The clone carrying this T cell receptor (beta chain) was detected ten times or more. Antigen: not known. These data are taken from a study of T cell repertoires in cytomegalovirus infection. The overall study: From public TCR beta signatures came an indication of both CMV infection and matching HLA type. General study findings and limits: Frequencies of public TCR beta families were cumulated, and this identified carriers of CMV plus the relevant HLA. The ex vivo response was dominated by HLA-C-restricted CMV-specific TCR beta clonotypes.

Germline V CDR1 and CDR2: SGHVS, FQNEAQ. This CDR3 has 15 residues. Deletions cut 0 bases from V and 9 bases from J, with 12 bases between. One entry per CDR3 protein, called by TCRdb with MiXCR from the reads. The repertoire includes 100,000 or so distinct CDR3 sequences, around a quarter of them detected once, and about two fifths sits in the top ten. This chain connects TRBV7-8 to TRBJ1-6; tentative D call: TRBD1 (5 bases). Sequenced input: CD8+ T cells from PBMCs. The receptor was isolated from a human donor in good health (CMV status not recorded). Some clones in this sample may be carry-over from other donors' samples. CDR3 loop: CASSLAGEWGSPLHF. Written as DNA, the CDR3 is TGTGCCAGCAGCTTAGCAGGGGAGTGGGGTTCACCCCTCCACTTT.